The entry below gives a single T cell receptor beta chain sequence along with its context. Original methodology: Estimation of nucleated cell counts relied on the amplification of reference gene primers. Method: immunoSEQ multiplex PCR; TCRdb's copy keeps in-frame clones and lacks some. From that table come the V and J calls and clone size; the DNA was used to work out D and trimming. The repertoire holds around 41,000 clones, about four fifths seen once, with approximately 45% in the top ten. The data stem from a study of blood T cell repertoires in COVID-19. Study summary: Collection of acute and convalescent COVID-19 samples took place in the United States, Italy and Spain. T cells, B-cell-depleted T cells, or PBMCs supplied cDNA or gDNA.

There are 14 residues in the CDR3. V was pared by 1 base and J by 8 bases, with 9 bases between. Germline CDR1 reads LGHDT; CDR2 reads YNNKEL (reference sequence). The chain recombines TRBV3-1 (or the pseudogene TRBV3-2) with TRBJ1-6; no clear D. The sequence came from a woman older than 75 with active or convalescent COVID-19. Input material: peripheral blood. CDR3 nucleotide sequence: TGTGCCAGCAGCCAAGGAGGGAGGGATTCACCCCTCCACTTT. Translated, it gives CASSQGGRDSPLHF.